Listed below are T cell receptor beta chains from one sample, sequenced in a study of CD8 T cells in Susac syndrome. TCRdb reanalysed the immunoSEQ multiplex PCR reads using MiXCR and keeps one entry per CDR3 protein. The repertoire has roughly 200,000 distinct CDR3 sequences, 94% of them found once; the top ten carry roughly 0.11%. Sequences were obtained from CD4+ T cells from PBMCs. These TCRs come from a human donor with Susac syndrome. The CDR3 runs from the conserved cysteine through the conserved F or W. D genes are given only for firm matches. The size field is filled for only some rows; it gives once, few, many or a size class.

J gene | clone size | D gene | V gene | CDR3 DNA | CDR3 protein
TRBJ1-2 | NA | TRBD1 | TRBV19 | TGTGCCAGCACCTGGACAGGTTCCTATTATGGCTACACCTTC | CASTWTGSYYGYTF
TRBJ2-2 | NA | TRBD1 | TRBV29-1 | TGCAGCGCCGGAGACAGGGGGAACACCGGGGAGCTGTTTTTT | CSAGDRGNTGELFF
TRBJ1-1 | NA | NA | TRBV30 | TGTGCCTGGACGGGGGAGTCCATGAACACTGAAGCTTTCTTT | CAWTGESMNTEAFF
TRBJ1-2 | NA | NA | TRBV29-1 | TGCAGCGTTGAAAAACAAGGCACCTTC | CSVEKQGTF
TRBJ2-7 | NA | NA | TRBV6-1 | TGTGCCAGCAGTGAGGGTGACAGGACCACCGAGCAGTACTTC | CASSEGDRTTEQYF
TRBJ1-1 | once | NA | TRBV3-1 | TGTGCCAGCAGCCGGAACAGGAACACTGAAGCTTTCTTT | CASSRNRNTEAFF
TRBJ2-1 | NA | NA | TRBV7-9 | TGTGCCAGCAGCTTTTCTTTAACGGGGGCCCGCTACAATGAGCAGTTCTTC | CASSFSLTGARYNEQFF
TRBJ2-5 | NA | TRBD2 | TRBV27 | TGTGCCAGCAAGCTAGCGGGCCAAGAGACCCAGTACTTC | CASKLAGQETQYF
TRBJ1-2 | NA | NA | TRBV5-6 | TGTGCCAGCAGCTTGCAGGGTTCTAACTATGGCTACACCTTC | CASSLQGSNYGYTF
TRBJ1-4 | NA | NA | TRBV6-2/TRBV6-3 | TGTGCCAGCAGTTACCGAGAGGGACGTGAAAAACTGTTTTTT | CASSYREGREKLFF
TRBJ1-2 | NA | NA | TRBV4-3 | TGCGCCAGCAGCCAAGATGGTCCCGAAGGCTACACCTTC | CASSQDGPEGYTF
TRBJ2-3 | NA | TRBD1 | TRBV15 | TGTGCCACCAGCAGACCGGGACAGGGTACGACAGATACGCAGTATTTT | CATSRPGQGTTDTQYF
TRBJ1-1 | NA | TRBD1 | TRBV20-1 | TGCAGTAATCATCAGGGGGCGTTGGGCCAAGCTTTCTTT | CSNHQGALGQAFF
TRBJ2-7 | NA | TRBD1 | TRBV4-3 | TGCGCCAGCAGCCTCTCCGGGACAGGGGGCCACGAGCAGTACTTC | CASSLSGTGGHEQYF
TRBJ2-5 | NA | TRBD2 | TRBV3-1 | TGTGCCAGCAGCCGCCGGACTAGCGGGGTCGACGAGACCCAGTACTTC | CASSRRTSGVDETQYF
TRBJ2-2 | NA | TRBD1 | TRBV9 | TGTGCCAGCAGCGTAGGGGGACAGATGCGATACGGGGAGCTGTTTTTT | CASSVGGQMRYGELFF
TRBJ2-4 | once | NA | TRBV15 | TGTGCAATCGGACGGGACATCGATGGGGACATTCAGTACTTC | CAIGRDIDGDIQYF
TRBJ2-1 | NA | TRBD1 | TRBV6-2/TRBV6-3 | TGTGCCAGCAGTTACCGATCCCCAAACAGGGGCAATGAGCAGTTCTTC | CASSYRSPNRGNEQFF
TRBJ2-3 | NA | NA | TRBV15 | TGTGCCACCAGACGGACCCGGGAGTGGGACACAGATACGCAGTATTTT | CATRRTREWDTDTQYF
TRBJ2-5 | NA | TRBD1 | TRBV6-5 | TGTGCCAGCAGGGGGACAGGGGGCGTAAAGACCCAGTACTTC | CASRGTGGVKTQYF
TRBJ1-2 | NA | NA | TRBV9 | TGTGCCAGCAGCGTAGCGGTAGGAGGCGACTATGGCTACACCTTC | CASSVAVGGDYGYTF
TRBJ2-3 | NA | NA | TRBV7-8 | TGTGCCAGCAGCTCCAGGGGAAAAACAGATACGCAGTATTTT | CASSSRGKTDTQYF
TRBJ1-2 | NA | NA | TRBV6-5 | TGTGCCAGCAGGCCCCTTACAGTCGCCTATGGCTACACCTTC | CASRPLTVAYGYTF
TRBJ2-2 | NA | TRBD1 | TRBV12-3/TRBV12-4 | TGTGCCAGCAGTACAGACAGGGGGAACGGGGAGCTGTTTTTT | CASSTDRGNGELFF
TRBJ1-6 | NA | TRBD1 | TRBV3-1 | TGTGCCAGCAGCCCTCGGACAGGGGTATCACCCCTCCACTTT | CASSPRTGVSPLHF
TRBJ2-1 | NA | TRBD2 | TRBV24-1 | TGTGCCACCAGTGACCGGAGCGGGGGGGTCAACAATGAGCAGTTCTTC | CATSDRSGGVNNEQFF
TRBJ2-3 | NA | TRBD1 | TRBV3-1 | TGTGCCAGCAGCCAAGTCAGGGGGCTCACAGATACGCAGTATTTT | CASSQVRGLTDTQYF
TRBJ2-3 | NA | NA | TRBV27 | TGTGCCAGCAGTCCTAAAGCAGATACGCAGTATTTT | CASSPKADTQYF
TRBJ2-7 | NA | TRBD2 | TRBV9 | TGTGCCAGCAGCGTATCGGGGGGAACTACCTACGAGCAGTACTTC | CASSVSGGTTYEQYF
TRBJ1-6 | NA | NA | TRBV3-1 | TGTGCCAGCAGCCAACGGGAAATCTATAATTCACCCCTCCACTTT | CASSQREIYNSPLHF
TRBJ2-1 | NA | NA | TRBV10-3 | TGTGCCATCAGCCGGACGGACAATGAGCAGTTCTTC | CAISRTDNEQFF
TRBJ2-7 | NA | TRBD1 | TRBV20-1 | TGCAGTGCTCAAGACAGGGGGGGCTACGAGCAGTACTTC | CSAQDRGGYEQYF
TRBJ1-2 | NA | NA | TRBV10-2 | TGCGCCAGCAGTGAGAACGGCGAATATGGCTACACCTTC | CASSENGEYGYTF
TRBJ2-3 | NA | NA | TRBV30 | TGTGCCTGCCGGCAGGGGACGGATACGCAGTATTTT | CACRQGTDTQYF
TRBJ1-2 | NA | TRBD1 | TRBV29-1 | TGCAGCGTCCTAAACAGGGGGGGTGGCTACACCTTC | CSVLNRGGGYTF
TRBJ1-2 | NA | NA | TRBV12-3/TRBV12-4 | TGTGCCAGCAGTTTCCCTGGGGGCTACACCTTC | CASSFPGGYTF
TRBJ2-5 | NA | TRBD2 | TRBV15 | TGTGCCACCACCAAGCGCGGGGGGGGAGAGACCCAGTACTTC | CATTKRGGGETQYF
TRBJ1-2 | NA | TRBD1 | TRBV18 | TGTGCCAGCTCACCCGGACAGGAGAATGGCTACACCTTC | CASSPGQENGYTF
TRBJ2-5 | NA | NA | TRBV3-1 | TGTGCCAGCAGCCAAATAGAGACCCAGTACTTC | CASSQIETQYF
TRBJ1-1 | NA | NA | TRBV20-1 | TGCAGTGCTAGATCGGCGATGGAAGCTTTCTTT | CSARSAMEAFF
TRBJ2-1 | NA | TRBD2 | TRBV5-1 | TGCGCCAGCAGCCCAAGAAGCGGGGGGGGGAATGAGCAGTTCTTC | CASSPRSGGGNEQFF
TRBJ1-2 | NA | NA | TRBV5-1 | TGCGCCAGCAGCTCCCGGACAGATTACTATGGCTACACCTTC | CASSSRTDYYGYTF
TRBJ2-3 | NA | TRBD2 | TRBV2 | TGTGCCAGCAGAGGCGGGGGGGGCACAGATACGCAGTATTTT | CASRGGGGTDTQYF
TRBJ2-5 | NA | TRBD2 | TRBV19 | TGTGCCAGTAGTTCCCTAGCGGGGGAGACCCAGTACTTC | CASSSLAGETQYF
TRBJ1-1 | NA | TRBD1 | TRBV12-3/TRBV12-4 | TGTGCCAGCAGTCTCGGACAGGGGTTCGCGGAGGAAGCTTTCTTT | CASSLGQGFAEEAFF
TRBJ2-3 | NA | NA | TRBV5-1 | TGCGCCAGCAGCTTTAAAATAGAGGGGACGGGCACGCAGTATTTT | CASSFKIEGTGTQYF
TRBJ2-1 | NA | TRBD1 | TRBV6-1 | TGTGCCAGCAGTCACCGGGACAGGGCCGATGAGCAGTTCTTC | CASSHRDRADEQFF
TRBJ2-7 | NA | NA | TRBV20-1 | TGCAGTGCTAGTCCACGCTGGCCTAACTACGAGCAGTACTTC | CSASPRWPNYEQYF
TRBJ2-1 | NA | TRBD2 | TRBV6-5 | TGTGCCAGCAGTTGGGGAGGGGTCTCCTACAATGAGCAGTTCTTC | CASSWGGVSYNEQFF
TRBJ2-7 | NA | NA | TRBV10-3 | TGTGCCATCAGTGAGAACCCGCAGGGCTCAACCTACGAGCAGTACTTC | CAISENPQGSTYEQYF
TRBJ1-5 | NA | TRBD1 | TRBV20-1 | TGCAGTGCTCCCGGACAGGGTTCAGTTCAGCCCCAGCATTTT | CSAPGQGSVQPQHF
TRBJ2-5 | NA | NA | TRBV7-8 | TGTGCCAGCAGCTTAAGGACACTTGAAGAGACCCAGTACTTC | CASSLRTLEETQYF
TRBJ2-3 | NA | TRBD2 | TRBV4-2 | TGTGCCAGCAGCCTTCAGACTAGCGGGGCGGCGGATACGCAGTATTTT | CASSLQTSGAADTQYF